Each of the 5 T cell receptor beta chains below was sequenced from the same sample in a study of cytomegalovirus exposure and HLA in healthy donors. 13 Jbeta primers and 60 Vbeta primers were used for the PCR. Repertoires were generated with immunoSEQ multiplex PCR, while TCRdb's copy carries only in-frame clones and drops some. The sample has 140,000 to 150,000 clones; more than 75% are singletons. The specimen sequenced was PBMCs. All receptors derive from a woman aged 18-29 years in good health and CMV-seropositive.

V is TRBV7-8 and J is TRBJ1-5, with no clear D. This CDR3 has 13 residues. The germline V gene has CDR1 SGHVS and CDR2 FQNEAQ. V dropped 7 bases and J dropped 11 bases, with 18 bases sitting between them. The CDR3 protein is CASTSTGDWAQHF. CDR3 in DNA: TGTGCCAGCACCTCGACCGGGGATTGGGCCCAGCATTTT.

The V gene is TRBV19, the J gene TRBJ2-3, with TRBD1 matching 8 bases. V dropped 0 bases and J dropped 1; count of bases not matched to a gene: 3. Germline lookup yields CDR1 LNHDA and CDR2 SQIVND (reference sequence). The CDR3 has 16 residues. As DNA, the CDR3 is TGTGCCAGTAGTATAGAAGGGACAGGCCGCACAGATACGCAGTATTTT. Residues: CASSIEGTGRTDTQYF.

The chain carries TRBV15 and TRBJ2-5; D is unresolved. Trimming stripped 0 bases from V and 5 bases from J, with 13 bases between. The CDR3 runs to 15 residues. CDR1 LNHNV and CDR2 YYDKDF come from the germline V gene (reference sequence). The CDR3 is CATSRDNWSKETQYF. Here the CDR3 DNA reads TGTGCCACCAGCAGAGATAATTGGAGCAAGGAGACCCAGTACTTC.

Here the CDR3 DNA reads TGTGCCAGTAGTATTTTTCCCCCAGGACAGGGTCTCACTGAAGCTTTCTTT. Translation: CASSIFPPGQGLTEAFF. The chain has TRBV19 and TRBJ1-1, with TRBD1 identical over 8 bases. J lost 4 bases, V lost 3 bases, and 13 bases had no gene match. The CDR3 sequence is 17 residues long. CDR1 is LNHDA, CDR2 SQIVND, per germline (reference sequence).

The rearrangement joins TRBV14 to TRBJ1-1; no reliable D call. Germline-derived CDR1 and CDR2 are SGHDN and FVKESK. Trimming removed 1 base at V and 1 base at J, with 10 bases between. This CDR3 is 15 amino acids long. CDR3 amino acids: CASSQGAGRNTEAFF. Written as DNA, the CDR3 is TGTGCCAGCAGCCAAGGCGCAGGCCGGAACACTGAAGCTTTCTTT.